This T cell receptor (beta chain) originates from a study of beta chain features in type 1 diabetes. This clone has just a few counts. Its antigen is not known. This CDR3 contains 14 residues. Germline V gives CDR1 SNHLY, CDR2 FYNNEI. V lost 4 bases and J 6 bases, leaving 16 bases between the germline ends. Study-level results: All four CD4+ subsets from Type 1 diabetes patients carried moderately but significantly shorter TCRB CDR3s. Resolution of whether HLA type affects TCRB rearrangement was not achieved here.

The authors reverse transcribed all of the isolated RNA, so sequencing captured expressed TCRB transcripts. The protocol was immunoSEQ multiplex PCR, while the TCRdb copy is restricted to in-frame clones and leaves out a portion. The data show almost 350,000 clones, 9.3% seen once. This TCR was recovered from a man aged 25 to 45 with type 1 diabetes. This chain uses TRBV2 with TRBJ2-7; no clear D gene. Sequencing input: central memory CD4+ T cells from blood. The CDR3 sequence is CASSVGWSNGEQYF. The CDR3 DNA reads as TGTGCCAGCAGTGTCGGCTGGTCAAATGGCGAGCAGTACTTC.